This passage covers 23 T cell receptor beta chains from one sample sequenced in a study of CD8+ T cells in alopecia areata. Extraction and reverse transcription of RNA yielded cDNA as the sequencing template. Assay: immunoSEQ multiplex PCR; the TCRdb copy retains only in-frame clones and omits some. The profile covers 150,000 or so clones, with roughly 50% appearing a single time and more than 6.5% taken by the ten largest. The sample taken for sequencing was CD4+ T cells sorted from blood. The receptor set was obtained from a human donor with alopecia areata.

The genes are TRBV29-1 and TRBJ2-7; TRBD2 matches 10 bases. Germline-derived CDR1 and CDR2 are SQVTM and ANQGSEA. The junction had 12 bases not matched to a gene; V was cut back by 7 bases and J by 3 bases. This CDR3 has 15 residues. As DNA, the CDR3 is TGCAGCGCACTAAGACGGACTAGCGGAGGCTACGAGCAGTACTTC. Amino acid sequence: CSALRRTSGGYEQYF.

The CDR3: CASSPPGVYEQYF. In DNA form, the CDR3 reads TGTGCCAGCTCACCACCGGGAGTGTACGAGCAGTACTTC. The V and J genes are TRBV18 and TRBJ2-7, with D possibly matching TRBD2 (5 bases). Germline V gene lookup returns CDR1 KGHSH and CDR2 LQKENI. The germline V and J ends were trimmed by 0 bases and 4 bases, with 7 bases remaining between them. CDR3 length: 13 residues.

This clone was counted between two and nine times. The rearrangement uses TRBV5-4 and TRBJ2-5; 9 positions agree with TRBD2. CDR3 length: 16 amino acids. Germline V gives CDR1 SGHNT, CDR2 YYREEE (reference sequence). V dropped 2 bases and J dropped 1; count of bases not matched to a gene: 6. For the CDR3, the DNA is TGTGCCAGCAGCTTAGCGGCTAGCGGGACCCAAGAGACCCAGTACTTC. Its protein product is CASSLAASGTQETQYF.

The chain joins TRBV9 to TRBJ2-7, with D hard to call. The V gene lost 0 bases and the J gene lost 0 bases, with 7 bases spanning the gap. This CDR3 has 14 amino acids. Germline V gene data show CDR1 as SGDLS and CDR2 as YYNGEE. CDR3 sequence: CASSVVPTSYEQYF. CDR3 bases: TGTGCCAGCAGCGTAGTACCCACCTCCTACGAGCAGTACTTC. Supplemented by reference TRBV9 and TRBJ2-7, the full variable domain reads DSGVTQTPKHLITATGQRVTLRCSPRSGDLSVYWYQQSLDQGLQFLIQYYNGEERAKGNILERFSAQQFPDLHSELNLSSLELGDSALYFCASSVVPTSYEQYFGPGTRLTVT.

This clone was seen a few times. The rearrangement links TRBV18 to TRBJ1-1; maybe TRBD1 (5 bases). With 10 bases removed from V and 4 bases from J, the gap between germline ends came to 19 bases. CDR3 length: 14 residues. Germline loops: CDR1 KGHSH, CDR2 LQKENI. The CDR3 protein is CATQNWGSGTEAFF. Written as DNA, the CDR3 is TGTGCCACCCAAAACTGGGGGTCGGGCACTGAAGCTTTCTTT.

This clone was counted a few times. V gene TRBV5-6 combines with J gene TRBJ2-7; D remains ambiguous. CDR1 and CDR2 from the germline V gene are SGHDT and YYEEEE. Trimming shortened V by 2 bases and J by 6 bases, and 6 bases separated the two germline ends. The CDR3 extends over 11 amino acids. The CDR3 spells CASSFLSEQYF. DNA of the CDR3: TGTGCCAGCAGCTTTTTGTCCGAGCAGTACTTC. Complete variable domain (other parts from reference TRBV5-6 and TRBJ2-7): DAGVTQSPTHLIKTRGQQVTLRCSPKSGHDTVSWYQQALGQGPQFIFQYYEEEERQRGNFPDRFSGHQFPNYSSELNVNALLLGDSALYLCASSFLSEQYFGPGTRLTVT.

This clone appeared a few times. The chain is built from TRBV14 and TRBJ2-6; perhaps TRBD1 as D (6 bases). The CDR3 has 16 amino acids. The V and J ends lost 3 bases and 4 bases respectively, with 13 bases between them. Germline-derived CDR1 and CDR2 are SGHDN and FVKESK. The CDR3 loop is CASSHLQGKGANVLTF. CDR3 sequence (DNA): TGTGCCAGCAGCCACCTACAGGGTAAAGGGGCCAACGTCCTGACTTTC.

The chain employs TRBV6-1 and TRBJ2-7, with D perhaps matching TRBD2 (6 bases). Germline V lookup: CDR1 MNHNS, CDR2 SASEGT. This CDR3 has 13 amino acids. The V gene lost 3 bases and the J gene lost 3 bases, with 9 bases spanning the gap. The CDR3 DNA is TGTGCCAGCAGTGAGGGACTGAACTACGAGCAGTACTTC. Encoded protein: CASSEGLNYEQYF.

For the CDR3, the DNA is TGTGCCAGCAGCGAGCCCGGGGGATTAGAGCAGTACTTC. This sequence encodes CASSEPGGLEQYF. The chain carries TRBV9 and TRBJ2-7, with D tentatively TRBD2 (6 bases). Germline V lookup: CDR1 SGDLS, CDR2 YYNGEE. Trimming shortened V by 3 bases and J by 7 bases, and 14 bases separated the two germline ends. This CDR3 comprises 13 residues.

V and J are TRBV27 and TRBJ2-2, with 7 bases identical to TRBD2. The J segment lost 3 bases and the V segment lost 3 bases, leaving 4 bases of the junction unmatched. The CDR3 spans 15 residues. Germline CDR1 and CDR2: MNHEY and SMNVEV (reference sequence). This CDR3 reads CASSFLAGDTGELFF. As DNA, the CDR3 is TGTGCCAGCAGTTTTCTGGCGGGGGACACCGGGGAGCTGTTTTTT.

This clone has a count of ten or more. V usage is TRBV6-5 and J usage is TRBJ1-2, with D hard to call. The CDR3 spans 16 residues. The germline V and J ends were trimmed by 0 bases and 4 bases, with 15 bases remaining between them. Germline CDR1 MNHEY, CDR2 SVGAGI. CDR3: CASSYSLLAAVYGYTF. In nucleotides, the CDR3 is TGTGCCAGCAGTTACTCCTTGTTGGCGGCTGTCTATGGCTACACCTTC.

V is TRBV30 and J is TRBJ2-7; TRBD2 agrees at 11 bases. CDR1 is GTSNPN, CDR2 SVGIG, per germline (reference sequence). V lost 2 bases and J lost 8; bases outside the gene matches: 8. The CDR3 spans 14 residues. The CDR3 is CAWSPSIAGGKQYF. CDR3 in DNA: TGTGCCTGGAGTCCATCGATAGCGGGAGGGAAGCAGTACTTC.

This clone came up a few times. The genes are TRBV15 and TRBJ2-1, with 9 nucleotides matching TRBD2. The CDR3 has 16 residues. The ends lost 0 bases at V and 7 bases at J; junction bases unmatched: 7. CDR1 is LNHNV, CDR2 YYDKDF, per germline (reference sequence). The CDR3 DNA sequence: TGTGCCACCAGCAGAGATGTTGCGGGAGGGCTTAATGAGCAGTTCTTC. As protein: CATSRDVAGGLNEQFF. The variable domain in full, with the rest retrieved from reference TRBV15 and TRBJ2-1, is DAMVIQNPRYQVTQFGKPVTLSCSQTLNHNVMYWYQQKSSQAPKLLFHYYDKDFNNEADTPDNFQSRRPNTSFCFLDIRSPGLGDTAMYLCATSRDVAGGLNEQFFGPGTRLTVL.

This clone appeared many times. The chain is built from TRBV14 and TRBJ1-2; the match to TRBD1 covers 8 bases. There are 15 residues in the CDR3. The ends lost 3 bases at V and 3 bases at J; junction bases unmatched: 6. Germline assignment: CDR1 SGHDN and CDR2 FVKESK. Here the CDR3 DNA reads TGTGCCAGCAGCCACGAGACAGGGGCGTACTATGGCTACACCTTC. This gives the protein CASSHETGAYYGYTF.

The chain has TRBV6-5 and TRBJ2-1; D call uncertain. This CDR3 region has 16 residues. Germline V gives CDR1 MNHEY, CDR2 SVGAGI. The V end lost 2 bases, the J end lost 7 bases, and 18 bases lay between the germline ends. CDR3 amino acids: CASSYVGVRSRNEQFF. CDR3 DNA: TGTGCCAGCAGTTACGTTGGTGTGCGGTCGAGAAATGAGCAGTTCTTC.

The rearrangement joins TRBV20-1 to TRBJ1-1; D gene unclear. Germline CDR1 reads DFQATT; CDR2 reads SNEGSKA (reference sequence). The V end lost 6 bases, the J end lost 9 bases, and 14 bases lay between the germline ends. This CDR3 has 11 residues. CDR3 protein: CSARGESKAFF. The CDR3 DNA reads as TGCAGTGCCCGAGGTGAAAGTAAAGCTTTCTTT.

The chain is built from TRBV29-1 and TRBJ2-3, with 10 positions matching TRBD1. CDR3 size: 14 residues. The J segment lost 3 bases and the V segment lost 6 bases, leaving 6 bases of the junction unmatched. CDR1 is SQVTM and CDR2 is ANQGSEA in the germline V gene. CDR3 bases: TGCAGCGTCGCAAGACAGGGGGCAACAGATACGCAGTATTTT. Translation: CSVARQGATDTQYF.

V usage is TRBV4-2 and J usage is TRBJ2-4, with D hard to call. Germline values: CDR1 LGHNA, CDR2 YNFKEQ. This CDR3 contains 17 residues. V shed 0 bases and J shed 4 bases, with 16 bases lying between them. CDR3 residues: CASSQDRLSANKNIQYF. CDR3 in DNA: TGTGCCAGCAGCCAAGACCGTTTGAGCGCAAATAAAAACATTCAGTACTTC.

This clone was counted between two and nine times. The chain links TRBV4-1 to TRBJ1-2; D uncertain. Trimming removed 1 base from V and 5 bases from J, with 14 bases in between. CDR1 and CDR2 from the germline V gene are MGHRA and YSYEKL. CDR3 length: 15 amino acids. The CDR3 DNA reads TGCGCCAGCAGCCAAGTCCCCGCGACCCTTTATGGCTACACCTTC. Protein: CASSQVPATLYGYTF.

This chain uses TRBV16 with TRBJ2-4; D not resolved. CDR1 is KGHSY, CDR2 FQNENV, per germline. This CDR3 region has 13 residues. V was trimmed by 4 bases and J by 7 bases, leaving 11 bases between them. CDR3 in DNA: TGTGCCAGCAGCCCCCGGGTGGCGAACATTCAGTACTTC. Protein: CASSPRVANIQYF.

The V and J genes are TRBV28 and TRBJ1-5, with D possibly being TRBD1 (5 bases). Germline V gene data show CDR1 as MDHEN and CDR2 as SYDVKM. Trimming cost V 7 bases and J 11 bases, with 30 bases left between them. The CDR3 runs to 17 residues. DNA for the CDR3: TGTGCCAGCATCTCAGAGAGGGGCCCCGGCACGCTTAGGGCCCAGCATTTT. This sequence encodes CASISERGPGTLRAQHF.

This clone was counted only a few times. The chain joins TRBV18 to TRBJ1-4; the match to TRBD1 covers 12 bases. The CDR3 sequence is 15 residues long. V lost 4 bases and J lost 8; bases outside the gene matches: 5. Germline-derived CDR1 and CDR2 are KGHSH and LQKENI. CDR3 in amino acids: CASSLGTGGHEKLFF. For the CDR3, the DNA is TGTGCCAGCTCACTCGGGACAGGGGGCCACGAAAAACTGTTTTTT. The variable domain in full, completed from reference TRBV18 and TRBJ1-4, reads NAGVMQNPRHLVRRRGQEARLRCSPMKGHSHVYWYRQLPEEGLKFMVYLQKENIIDESGMPKERFSAEFPKEGPSILRIQQVVRGDSAAYFCASSLGTGGHEKLFFGSGTQLSVL.

The rearrangement links TRBV29-1 to TRBJ2-1, with 8 nucleotides matching TRBD2. V shed 8 bases and J 7 bases; nucleotides not matched to a gene: 13. The CDR3 sequence is 14 residues long. CDR1 is SQVTM and CDR2 is ANQGSEA in the germline V gene. The CDR3 DNA sequence: TGCAGCACTAGACTAGCGCAATATCAAAATGAGCAGTTCTTC. This translates into CSTRLAQYQNEQFF.